Listed below are T cell receptor beta chains from one sample, sequenced in a study of Ad26.COV2.S vaccination and SARS-CoV-2 variants. Here immunoSEQ multiplex PCR was the method, and the copy in TCRdb shows in-frame clones only, minus some. Of over 400,000 clones detected, about 90% appear once; the ten largest clones hold approximately 1.6%. Sequences were derived from peripheral blood, sampled in a trial of Ad26.COV2.S vaccine versus placebo. The source of these receptors is a person between 18 and 65 years old who received the Ad26.COV2.S COVID-19 vaccine or a placebo. Both conserved end residues are part of each CDR3. The order of the fields is clone size, J gene, D gene, V gene, CDR3 protein, CDR3 DNA. D genes are given only for firm matches. Part of the rows lack a size; the others show once, few, many or a class for expanded clones.

-	TRBJ2-7	TRBD1	TRBV19	CASSPRDRDEQYF	TGTGCCAGTAGTCCGCGGGACAGGGACGAGCAGTACTTC
-	TRBJ2-1	TRBD2	TRBV19	CASSRGSSYNEQFF	TGTGCCAGTTCGCGCGGGAGCTCCTACAATGAGCAGTTCTTC
once	TRBJ2-5	-	TRBV7-2	CASSKTGFRETQYF	TGTGCCAGCAGCAAAACGGGGTTTCGAGAGACCCAGTACTTC
few	TRBJ1-1	-	TRBV6-1	CASSEGVENTEAFF	TGTGCCAGCAGTGAAGGAGTAGAGAACACTGAAGCTTTCTTT
-	TRBJ2-7	-	TRBV18	CASSPNYHEQYF	TGTGCCAGCTCACCCAACTACCACGAGCAGTACTTC
-	TRBJ2-5	-	TRBV18	CASSPPGYEKQETQYF	TGTGCCAGCTCACCACCCGGGTACGAGAAACAAGAGACCCAGTACTTC
-	TRBJ2-6	-	TRBV6-5	CASRNEVSGANVLTF	TGTGCCAGCAGGAATGAGGTCTCTGGGGCCAACGTCCTGACTTTC
-	TRBJ1-1	TRBD1	TRBV6-6	CASSPGQGNTEAFF	TGTGCCAGCAGTCCGGGACAGGGGAACACTGAAGCTTTCTTT
-	TRBJ2-7	-	TRBV11-2	CASSRSYEQYF	TGTGCCAGCAGCCGGTCCTACGAGCAGTACTTC
-	TRBJ1-1	-	TRBV7-2	CASSSSDSGTEAFF	TGTGCCAGCAGCTCGAGCGACAGCGGGACTGAAGCTTTCTTT